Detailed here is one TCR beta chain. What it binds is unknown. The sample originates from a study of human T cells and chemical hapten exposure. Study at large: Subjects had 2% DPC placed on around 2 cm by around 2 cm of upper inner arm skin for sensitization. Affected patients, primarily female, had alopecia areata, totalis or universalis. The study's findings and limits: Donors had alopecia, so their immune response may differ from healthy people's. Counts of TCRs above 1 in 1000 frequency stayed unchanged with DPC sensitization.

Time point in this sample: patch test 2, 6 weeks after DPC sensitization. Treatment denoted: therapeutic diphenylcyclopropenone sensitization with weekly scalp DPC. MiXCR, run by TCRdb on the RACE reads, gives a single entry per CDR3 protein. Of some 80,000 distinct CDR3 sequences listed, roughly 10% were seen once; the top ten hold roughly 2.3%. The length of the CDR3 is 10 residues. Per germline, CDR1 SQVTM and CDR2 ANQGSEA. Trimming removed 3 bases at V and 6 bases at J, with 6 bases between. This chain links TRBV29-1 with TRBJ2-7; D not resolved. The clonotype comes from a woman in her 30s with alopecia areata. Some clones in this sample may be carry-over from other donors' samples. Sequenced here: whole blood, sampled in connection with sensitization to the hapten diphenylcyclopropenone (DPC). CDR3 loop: CSVDQGEQYF. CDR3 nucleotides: TGCAGCGTTGATCAAGGCGAGCAGTACTTC.